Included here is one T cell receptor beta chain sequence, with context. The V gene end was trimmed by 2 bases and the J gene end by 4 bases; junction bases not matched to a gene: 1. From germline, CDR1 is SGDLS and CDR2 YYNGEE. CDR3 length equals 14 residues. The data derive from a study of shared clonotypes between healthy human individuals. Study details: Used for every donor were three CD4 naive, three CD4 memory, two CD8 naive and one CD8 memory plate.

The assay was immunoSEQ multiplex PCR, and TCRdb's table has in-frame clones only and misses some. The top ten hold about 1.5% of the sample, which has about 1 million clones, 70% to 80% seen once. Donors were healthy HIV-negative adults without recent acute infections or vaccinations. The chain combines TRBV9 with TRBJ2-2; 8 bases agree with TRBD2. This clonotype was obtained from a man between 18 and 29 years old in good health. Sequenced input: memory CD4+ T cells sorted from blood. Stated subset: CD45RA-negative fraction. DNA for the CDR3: TGTGCCAGCAGCGTGAGCGGGAGCACCGGGGAGCTGTTTTTT. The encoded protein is CASSVSGSTGELFF.